Following are 26 T cell receptor beta chains from one sample sequenced in a study of vaccination effects on CD4 cells after COVID-19. No antigen is known for these receptors. CD4+ T cells were isolated after about nine days of culture. Vaccination of participants consisted of two doses of either the BNT162b2 or mRNA-1273 vaccine. Repertoires were generated with immunoSEQ multiplex PCR, while TCRdb's copy carries only in-frame clones and drops some. There are fewer than 55,000 clones in the sample; roughly 70% occur only once, and around 6.7% lies in the top ten. Sample: CD4+ T cells from PBMCs cultured without peptide, taken after COVID-19 vaccination. The source of these receptors is a human donor who received a COVID-19 vaccine.

The rearrangement joins TRBV12-3 or TRBV12-4 to TRBJ1-2; 9 nucleotides line up with TRBD1. Unmatched junction bases numbered 4, after V lost 5 bases and J lost 6 bases. CDR3 length: 13 residues. The CDR3 sequence is CASSRTGGNGYTF. Written as DNA, the CDR3 is TGTGCCAGCAGTCGAACAGGGGGCAATGGCTACACCTTC.

Only a few counts were recorded for this clone. The CDR3 nucleotides read TGTGCCACCAGCAGAGCCCCGGGACCGACCTCTAACTATGGCTACACCTTC. Translated: CATSRAPGPTSNYGYTF. V is TRBV15 and J is TRBJ1-2; weak D call: TRBD1 (5 bases). CDR1 and CDR2 (germline): LNHNV, YYDKDF (reference sequence). This CDR3 spans 17 amino acids. Trimming left V 1 base short and J 0 bases short, with 15 bases between.

The rearrangement uses TRBV7-7 and TRBJ2-6, with D unresolved. Germline lookup yields CDR1 SSHAT and CDR2 FNYEAQ (reference sequence). The V gene lost 5 bases and the J gene lost 1 base, with 9 bases spanning the gap. This CDR3 region has 15 residues. The CDR3 region has the DNA TGTGCCAGCAGCCCGCAGGAGTCTGGGGCCAACGTCCTGACTTTC. It specifies CASSPQESGANVLTF.

The chain uses TRBV5-1 and TRBJ2-3; D remains unclear. The V gene's germline CDR1 is SGHRS and CDR2 YFSETQ. This CDR3 is built from 14 residues. V was cut by 2 bases and J by 2 bases, with 9 bases left in between. The CDR3 is CASSLGQYTDTQYF. In DNA form, the CDR3 reads TGCGCCAGCAGCTTAGGCCAGTACACAGATACGCAGTATTTT.

The chain has TRBV28 and TRBJ2-3; D could derive from TRBD1 or TRBD2 (7 bases each). Germline CDR1 and CDR2: MDHEN and SYDVKM. The CDR3 extends over 16 amino acids. The V and J ends lost 6 bases and 6 bases respectively, with 22 bases between them. The CDR3 is CASRRAGTTRGDTQYF. The CDR3 nucleotides are TGTGCCAGCAGGCGAGCGGGGACAACCAGGGGGGATACGCAGTATTTT.

The CDR3: CASSYGGGERDTQYF. CDR3 DNA sequence: TGTGCCAGCAGTTACGGGGGCGGGGAGAGAGATACGCAGTATTTT. The genes are TRBV6-5 and TRBJ2-3; possibly TRBD1 or TRBD2 for D (6 bases each). The CDR3 consists of 15 residues. CDR1 is MNHEY and CDR2 is SVGAGI in the germline V gene. V shed 2 bases and J shed 5 bases, with 14 bases lying between them.

This chain uses TRBV19 with TRBJ1-5; 7 bases line up with TRBD1. V lost 5 bases to trimming and J lost 7 bases; unmatched junction nucleotides: 14. Germline CDR1 reads LNHDA; CDR2 reads SQIVND (reference sequence). This CDR3 region has 16 residues. CDR3 protein: CASSGQGVGYGQPQHF. The CDR3 nucleotides are TGTGCCAGTAGTGGGCAGGGGGTTGGTTATGGGCAGCCCCAGCATTTT.

CDR3 loop: CASPEAGEIIGELFF. CDR3 bases: TGTGCCAGCCCCGAAGCGGGAGAAATTATCGGGGAGCTGTTTTTT. The chain has TRBV21-1 and TRBJ2-2; the table's D call TRBD2 went unverified against the DNA. TRBV21-1 is labeled a pseudogene. This CDR3 comprises 15 residues.

The rearrangement joins TRBV19 to TRBJ1-2; 7 bases map to TRBD1. CDR3 size: 14 residues. In germline, CDR1 is LNHDA, CDR2 SQIVND (reference sequence). Trimming removed 5 bases from V and 2 bases from J; junction bases left unmatched: 5. The CDR3 protein is CASSPGTVNYGYTF. CDR3 sequence (DNA): TGTGCCAGTAGTCCCGGGACAGTGAACTATGGCTACACCTTC.

A few counts support this clone. This sequence joins TRBV7-9 and TRBJ1-2, with 8 nucleotides matching TRBD1. V trimming: 6 bases; J trimming: 4 bases; junction bases outside the gene matches: 4. Germline-derived CDR1 and CDR2 are SEHNR and FQNEAQ (reference sequence). The CDR3 contains 13 residues. The CDR3 nucleotides are TGTGCCAGCAGTGGACAGGGTGGCTATGGCTACACCTTC. It encodes CASSGQGGYGYTF.

The V gene is TRBV18, the J gene TRBJ1-5; D ambiguous. Germline lookup yields CDR1 KGHSH and CDR2 LQKENI. Trimming removed 2 bases from V and 3 bases from J, with 8 bases in between. The CDR3 extends over 14 amino acids. The CDR3: CASSPAANNQPQHF. In DNA form, the CDR3 reads TGTGCCAGCTCACCAGCGGCCAACAATCAGCCCCAGCATTTT.

The chain uses TRBV18 and TRBJ2-1; TRBD1 aligns across 7 bases. CDR3 length equals 18 residues. The trim removed 0 bases at V and 2 bases at J, leaving 10 bases unmatched. The germline gives CDR1 KGHSH, CDR2 LQKENI. Written as DNA, the CDR3 is TGTGCCAGCTCACCACCCAATTTCAGGGGGAAGACCTACAATGAGCAGTTCTTC. This sequence encodes CASSPPNFRGKTYNEQFF.

CDR3 coding DNA: TGTGCCAGCAGCAAAGGAGGATGGGGGAGGGAGGATCCCTTGAACACTGAAGCTTTCTTT. The encoded protein is CASSKGGWGREDPLNTEAFF. The chain joins TRBV21-1 to TRBJ1-1. TRBV21-1 is marked as a pseudogene. This CDR3 has 20 amino acids.

This clone has a handful of counts. This chain connects TRBV7-7 to TRBJ1-6; D not certain. Germline V gene sequence: CDR1 SSHAT, CDR2 FNYEAQ (reference sequence). The CDR3 extends over 16 amino acids. The germline V and J ends were trimmed by 6 bases and 9 bases, with 21 bases remaining between them. The CDR3 loop is CASRHGPTPWSSPLHF. CDR3 DNA: TGTGCCAGCAGACATGGACCGACGCCTTGGAGTTCACCCCTCCACTTT.

The genes are TRBV4-1 and TRBJ2-2; 12 bases are shared with TRBD2. Losses at the gene ends were 0 bases for V and 6 bases for J; bases not matched to a gene: 5. The germline V gene has CDR1 MGHRA and CDR2 YSYEKL. The CDR3 is made up of 17 amino acids. CDR3 coding DNA: TGCGCCAGCAGCCAAGAGCTAGCGGGGGGGCCCGCCGGGGAGCTGTTTTTT. It codes for CASSQELAGGPAGELFF.

This rearrangement joins TRBV19 to TRBJ1-2, with D possibly being TRBD1 (5 bases). Trimming pared 5 bases from V and 7 bases from J, leaving 11 bases between. Germline V gene lookup returns CDR1 LNHDA and CDR2 SQIVND (reference sequence). There are 12 residues in the CDR3. The CDR3 DNA sequence: TGTGCCAGTAGTCCACCGGGGGGTGGCTACACCTTC. Translated, it gives CASSPPGGGYTF.

The V call is TRBV9, the J call TRBJ2-1; TRBD2 aligns across 11 bases. This CDR3 contains 15 residues. The germline CDR1 and CDR2 sequences are SGDLS and YYNGEE. V lost 3 bases to trimming and J lost 3 bases; unmatched junction nucleotides: 2. The CDR3 loop is CASSALAGVYNEQFF. DNA for the CDR3: TGTGCCAGCAGCGCACTAGCGGGAGTCTACAATGAGCAGTTCTTC.

The CDR3 loop reads CASSQGGSITLNEQFF. The DNA of the CDR3 is TGCGCCAGCAGCCAAGGCGGGAGTATAACTCTCAATGAGCAGTTCTTC. The rearrangement uses TRBV4-1 and TRBJ2-1; 7 bases are a match to TRBD2. This CDR3 spans 16 amino acids. From germline, CDR1 is MGHRA and CDR2 YSYEKL. The junction had 9 bases not matched to a gene; V was cut back by 1 base and J by 6 bases.

The J gene is TRBJ2-1, the V gene TRBV7-8; TRBD1 or TRBD2 may be the D gene (5 bases each). The germline V gene encodes CDR1 SGHVS and CDR2 FQNEAQ. CDR3 length: 16 amino acids. V lost 3 bases to trimming and J lost 4 bases, with 16 bases between them. The CDR3 reads CASSLVRGRSYNEQFF. CDR3 bases: TGTGCCAGCAGCTTGGTCCGGGGCCGGAGTTACAATGAGCAGTTCTTC.

The chain couples TRBV4-1 to TRBJ2-1; 7 bases match TRBD2. The CDR3 consists of 16 residues. From germline, CDR1 is MGHRA and CDR2 YSYEKL. With 1 base clipped from V and 3 bases from J, the junction kept 6 bases outside the gene matches. The CDR3 DNA sequence: TGCGCCAGCAGCCAAGTACGTCTAGCGGTCTACAATGAGCAGTTCTTC. It translates to CASSQVRLAVYNEQFF.

V is TRBV6-1 and J is TRBJ2-7, with 7 bases fitting TRBD2. Germline lookup yields CDR1 MNHNS and CDR2 SASEGT. V lost 2 bases and J lost 0; bases outside the gene matches: 10. CDR3 length: 17 residues. In DNA form, the CDR3 reads TGTGCCAGCAGTGAATGGGGAAGTCGGACTAGCTCCTACGAGCAGTACTTC. This translates into CASSEWGSRTSSYEQYF.

The chain has TRBV5-1 and TRBJ1-1, with unresolved D. The germline CDR1 and CDR2 sequences are SGHRS and YFSETQ. Between the trimmed V and J ends, which lost 6 bases and 0 bases, there was a span of 9 bases. The CDR3 is made up of 13 amino acids. CDR3 DNA: TGCGCCAGCATTGATAACATGAACACTGAAGCTTTCTTT. It is translated as CASIDNMNTEAFF.

The V call is TRBV18, the J call TRBJ1-1; TRBD1 matches 8 bases. V was clipped by 3 bases and J by 0 bases; unmatched bases: 6. Germline V gene lookup returns CDR1 KGHSH and CDR2 LQKENI. The CDR3 is 16 residues long. CDR3 sequence: CASSPRTGNMNTEAFF. In nucleotides, the CDR3 is TGTGCCAGCTCACCCCGGACAGGGAACATGAACACTGAAGCTTTCTTT. Drawing the rest from reference TRBV18 and TRBJ1-1, the complete variable domain is NAGVMQNPRHLVRRRGQEARLRCSPMKGHSHVYWYRQLPEEGLKFMVYLQKENIIDESGMPKERFSAEFPKEGPSILRIQQVVRGDSAAYFCASSPRTGNMNTEAFFGQGTRLTVV.

This clone was observed a handful of times. The DNA for the CDR3 is TGTGCCAGCAGTTTTCTTGTCCCGGGACAGGGAGGGGGTAACTATGGCTACACCTTC. This gives the protein CASSFLVPGQGGGNYGYTF. This chain connects TRBV27 to TRBJ1-2, with 9 bases fitting TRBD1. V gave up 3 bases and J gave up 1 base; unmatched junction bases: 15. This CDR3 is built from 19 residues. Germline-derived CDR1 and CDR2 are MNHEY and SMNVEV (reference sequence).

The V call is TRBV10-3, the J call TRBJ2-7; D is possibly TRBD2 (5 bases). Germline V gene data show CDR1 as ENHRY and CDR2 as SYGVKD. CDR3 size: 12 residues. V dropped 11 bases and J dropped 6 bases, with 17 bases sitting between them. For the CDR3, the DNA is TGTGCCCTCAAAAATCAGGCGGGCGAGCAGTACTTC. Translated: CALKNQAGEQYF.

The chain recombines TRBV9 with TRBJ1-1, with D uncertain. The V end lost 0 bases, the J end lost 10 bases, and 10 bases lay between the germline ends. The CDR3 is 12 residues long. The germline gives CDR1 SGDLS, CDR2 YYNGEE. CDR3 DNA sequence: TGTGCCAGCAGCGTAGCTATCTCTGTAGCTTTCTTT. This translates into CASSVAISVAFF.